This TCR beta chain came from a study of sequential checkpoint blockade in melanoma. Study-level information: Randomization was 1:1 between first-line nivolumab→ipilimumab and ipilimumab→nivolumab. Both treatment sequences were followed by maintenance nivolumab.

In this sample, this clone turned up once. The protocol was immunoSEQ multiplex PCR, while the TCRdb copy is restricted to in-frame clones and leaves out a portion. Among 40,000 or so clones, 70% to 90% were seen once, and the ten largest hold 12%. This sample's treatment: randomized to nivolumab then ipilimumab (arm A) or the reverse (arm B). Sorted cells were live CD3+CD8+, lacking CD19 and CD56, from PBMCs. The CDR3 covers 14 residues. Per germline, CDR1 SGDLS and CDR2 YYNGEE. Trimming removed 1 base from V and 2 bases from J, with 7 bases in between. This chain connects TRBV9 to TRBJ1-5; D perhaps matches TRBD1 (5 bases). The sequence came from a human donor with melanoma. The sequencing here drew on CD8+ T cells sorted from blood (inferred from file names), taken from a patient given nivolumab and ipilimumab in sequence. CDR3 DNA sequence: TGTGCCAGCAGCGTATGGGGGGGCAATCAGCCCCAGCATTTT. Its translation is CASSVWGGNQPQHF.